One TCR beta chain is described in this entry. Its antigen is still unknown. The 120-subject validation cohort, separate from the roughly 670-subject first cohort, included the donors. The sample originates from a study of cytomegalovirus exposure and HLA in healthy donors. Study context: A later analysis reported the same platform for the roughly 110 validation repertoires and the 666 first-cohort repertoires.

The repertoire was sequenced with immunoSEQ multiplex PCR; TCRdb's copy has only in-frame clones and lacks some. The repertoire holds 110,000 to 150,000 clones, 70% to 90% seen once, with over 1.3% in the top ten. Germline V gene sequence: CDR1 LNHDA, CDR2 SQIVND (reference sequence). The V segment lost 4 bases and the J segment 4 bases; nucleotides outside the gene matches: 2. This CDR3 is built from 13 residues. Findings of the study overall: TCR beta chains numbering more than 150 were designated cytomegalovirus-associated. Reported results showed that the classifier diagnosed cytomegalovirus status with high specificity and sensitivity.

Material: PBMCs. The origin of this receptor is a woman younger than 45 in good health and CMV-seronegative. This chain links TRBV19 with TRBJ1-1; 8 nucleotides align to TRBD1. In DNA form, the CDR3 reads TGTGCCAGTAGTACCGACAGGGGCACTGAAGCTTTCTTT. It specifies CASSTDRGTEAFF.